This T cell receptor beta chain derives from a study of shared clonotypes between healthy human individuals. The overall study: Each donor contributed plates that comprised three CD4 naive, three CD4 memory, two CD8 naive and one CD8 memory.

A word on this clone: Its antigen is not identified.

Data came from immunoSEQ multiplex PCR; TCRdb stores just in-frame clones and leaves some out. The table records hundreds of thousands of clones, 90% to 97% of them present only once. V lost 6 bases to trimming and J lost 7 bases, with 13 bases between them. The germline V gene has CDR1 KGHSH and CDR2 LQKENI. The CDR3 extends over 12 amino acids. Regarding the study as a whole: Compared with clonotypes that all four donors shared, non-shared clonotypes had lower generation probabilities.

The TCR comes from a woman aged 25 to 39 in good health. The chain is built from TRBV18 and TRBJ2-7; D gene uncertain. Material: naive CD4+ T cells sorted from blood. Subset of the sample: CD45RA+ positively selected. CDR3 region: CASSPSRKEQYF. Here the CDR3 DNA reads TGTGCCAGCTCCCCCTCCCGGAAGGAGCAGTACTTC.